This paragraph reports one T cell receptor beta chain. In germline, CDR1 is LNHDA, CDR2 SQIVND (reference sequence). V was pared by 4 bases and J by 8 bases, with 11 bases between. The CDR3 is 12 amino acids. The data are from a study of PD-1 blockade in mismatch repair-deficient tumors. Study as a whole: Enrolled about 2012-2016, patients had progressing, pretreated mismatch repair-deficient cancers of 12 types.

The repertoire was sequenced with immunoSEQ multiplex PCR; TCRdb's copy has only in-frame clones and lacks some. The table shows some 85,000 clones, with roughly 80% occurring only once. The sequence derives from an adult with mismatch repair-deficient cancer. Sequencing used peripheral blood, obtained 44 weeks after starting pembrolizumab. The chain joins TRBV19 to TRBJ1-1; no firm D call. The chain's CDR3 is CASSNAREEAFF. The CDR3 coding sequence is TGTGCCAGTAGTAATGCGAGGGAGGAAGCTTTCTTT.